This T cell receptor (beta chain) was recorded in a study of glioma-infiltrating T cells. The iRepertoire nested amplicon-rescue multiplex PCR amplified TCR alpha and beta CDR3s from RNA. TCRdb re-analysed the multiplex PCR reads in MiXCR, keeping a single row per CDR3 protein. The table shows roughly 100,000 distinct CDR3 sequences, with 25% to 35% occurring only once. Study-level points and caveats: Tissue-blood divergence was below expectation in non-neoplastic patients, above in gliomas.

Remarks on this clonotype: Its specificity is unknown. Just one base apart from a much larger clone, this may be a read error.

V gave up 7 bases and J gave up 6 bases; unmatched junction bases: 7. The CDR3 is 14 residues long. The germline V gene has CDR1 MNHEY and CDR2 SMNVEV (reference sequence). The sample taken for sequencing was glioma tissue, nonneoplastic brain tissue, or PBMCs (not recorded which). This sequence originates from a human donor with low-grade glioma or glioblastoma, undergoing nonglioma brain surgery, or in good health (not recorded which). This chain uses TRBV27 with TRBJ2-4; 9 bases are a match to TRBD1. CDR3 coding DNA: TGTGCCAGCACTGCCGGGACAGGGACAAACATTCAGTACTTC. It is translated as CASTAGTGTNIQYF.